The 12 T cell receptor beta chains listed next were all sequenced from one sample in a study of shared clonotypes between healthy human individuals. TCRdb keeps only in-frame clones here, not all; method: immunoSEQ multiplex PCR. The repertoire holds about 2.1 million clones, around 95% seen once, with approximately 1.6% in the top ten. CD45RO-negative, CCR7-selected cells formed the naive CD8 fraction, which excluded terminally differentiated effector memory CD45RA+ cells. Sequenced: naive CD8+ T cells from PBMCs. These receptors were collected from a man aged 18 to 30 in good health. Some clones in this sample may be carry-over from other donors' samples.

Only one count was recorded for this clone. The chain recombines TRBV4-1 with TRBJ1-5, with D tentatively TRBD1 (5 bases). V was shortened by 0 bases and J by 7 bases, with 16 bases between the two germline ends. This CDR3 region has 16 residues. Germline assignment: CDR1 MGHRA and CDR2 YSYEKL. The CDR3 nucleotides are TGCGCCAGCAGCCAAGATCATCCCCCGACAGTACAGCCCCAGCATTTT. Translating it yields CASSQDHPPTVQPQHF.

The chain's CDR3 is CASAILLPADGRGDGYTF. The CDR3 DNA follows: TGTGCCAGTGCCATTCTCCTGCCGGCTGATGGCAGGGGAGATGGCTACACCTTC. This chain joins TRBV28 and TRBJ1-2; a possible D gene is TRBD1 (6 bases). The V gene lost 9 bases and the J gene lost 6 bases, with 32 bases spanning the gap. CDR3 size: 18 residues. The germline V gene has CDR1 MDHEN and CDR2 SYDVKM.

The chain employs TRBV9 and TRBJ1-1, with D perhaps TRBD1 (5 bases). Trimming removed 0 bases at V and 0 bases at J, with 12 bases between. This CDR3 contains 16 residues. Germline V gene data show CDR1 as SGDLS and CDR2 as YYNGEE. The CDR3 is CASSVDARGLNTEAFF. The CDR3 nucleotides read TGTGCCAGCAGCGTAGATGCAAGGGGCCTGAACACTGAAGCTTTCTTT.

As for this clone: Other nucleotide sequences from this sample produce the same CDR3. CDR3 bases: TGTGCCAGCAGCTTAGGGGGACTTGAAGCTTTCTTT. Translation gives CASSLGGLEAFF. The gene calls are TRBV7-9 and TRBJ1-1; tentative D call: TRBD1 (5 bases). CDR1 and CDR2 (germline): SEHNR, FQNEAQ (reference sequence). The CDR3 extends over 12 amino acids. The ends were cut back, 1 base at V and 7 bases at J, with 7 bases in the middle.

CDR3 in DNA: TGTGCCAGTAGTATACGGCCGGGACAGGCACTAATTGGGCAGTTCTTC. This encodes CASSIRPGQALIGQFF. This chain links TRBV19 with TRBJ2-1; 8 nucleotides line up with TRBD1. The length of the CDR3 is 16 residues. Trimming at V came to 2 bases and at J to 12 bases, leaving 15 bases not matched to a gene. Germline V gives CDR1 LNHDA, CDR2 SQIVND (reference sequence).

This chain links TRBV28 with TRBJ2-2; 10 bases line up with TRBD1. Germline trimming cut 4 bases from V and 5 bases from J; bases unmatched to any gene: 10. This CDR3 is 17 amino acids long. Per the germline V gene, CDR1 is MDHEN and CDR2 is SYDVKM. The CDR3 DNA is TGTGCCAGCAGTTATACCCGGACAGGGGGACGGACCGGGGAGCTGTTTTTT. Its translation is CASSYTRTGGRTGELFF.

Worth noting for this clone: Different DNA sequences within this sample yield the same CDR3. The CDR3 sequence: CASSLGLAGYNEQFF. CDR3 sequence (DNA): TGTGCCAGCAGCCTTGGACTAGCGGGTTACAATGAGCAGTTCTTC. The chain is built from TRBV6-5 and TRBJ2-1, with TRBD2 identical over 11 bases. V shed 6 bases, J shed 4 bases, and the junction held 5 bases outside the gene matches. The CDR3 runs to 15 residues. CDR1 and CDR2 (germline): MNHEY, SVGAGI.

This clone was detected once. The chain is built from TRBV9 and TRBJ2-3; D possibly matches TRBD1 or TRBD2 (5 bases each). The CDR3 consists of 15 residues. Germline assignment: CDR1 SGDLS and CDR2 YYNGEE. The V end was cut by 4 bases, the J end by 3 bases, with 15 bases between. Here the CDR3 reads CASSPSWGTTDTQYF. CDR3 nucleotide sequence: TGTGCCAGCAGCCCCTCGTGGGGGACGACAGATACGCAGTATTTT.

The rearrangement links TRBV7-9 to TRBJ1-1; 7 nucleotides match TRBD1. Germline V gives CDR1 SEHNR, CDR2 FQNEAQ (reference sequence). J gave up 10 bases and V 3 bases, and 8 bases lay outside the gene matches. There are 13 residues in the CDR3. The chain's CDR3 is CASSFSTGRGAFF. As DNA, the CDR3 is TGTGCCAGCAGCTTTTCGACAGGGCGGGGAGCTTTCTTT.

The chain uses TRBV7-2 and TRBJ1-2; D is uncertain. There are 12 residues in the CDR3. V was clipped by 1 base and J by 5 bases, with 5 bases between them. Germline values: CDR1 SGHTA, CDR2 FQGNSA. CDR3 DNA sequence: TGTGCCAGCAGCTTAGTCTCATATGGCTACACCTTC. Its protein is CASSLVSYGYTF.

The chain carries TRBV4-1 and TRBJ2-7, with 8 positions matching TRBD2. The CDR3 has 13 residues. Germline V CDR1 and CDR2: MGHRA, YSYEKL. The J segment lost 3 bases and the V segment lost 4 bases, leaving 2 bases of the junction unmatched. The CDR3 here is CASSRAGVYEQYF. The CDR3 DNA is TGCGCCAGCAGCCGAGCGGGAGTCTACGAGCAGTACTTC.

The chain has TRBV4-3 and TRBJ2-1; 7 bases map to TRBD2. The CDR3 extends over 16 amino acids. V was pared by 0 bases and J by 5 bases, with 7 bases of the junction left unmatched. CDR1 and CDR2 (germline): LGHNA, YSLEER. This CDR3 is CASSQDWLADNNEQFF. CDR3 bases: TGCGCCAGCAGCCAAGATTGGCTAGCGGATAACAATGAGCAGTTCTTC.